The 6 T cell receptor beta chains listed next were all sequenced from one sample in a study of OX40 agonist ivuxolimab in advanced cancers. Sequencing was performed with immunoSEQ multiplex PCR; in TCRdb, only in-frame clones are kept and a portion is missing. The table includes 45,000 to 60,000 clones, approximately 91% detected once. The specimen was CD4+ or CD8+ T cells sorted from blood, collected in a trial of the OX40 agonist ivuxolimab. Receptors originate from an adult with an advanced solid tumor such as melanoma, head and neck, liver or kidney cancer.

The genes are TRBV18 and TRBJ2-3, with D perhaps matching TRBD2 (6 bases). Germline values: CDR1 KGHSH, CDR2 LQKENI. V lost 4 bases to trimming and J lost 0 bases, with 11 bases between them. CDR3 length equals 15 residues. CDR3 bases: TGTGCCAGCTCACGTGGGACTTCAAGCACAGATACGCAGTATTTT. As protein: CASSRGTSSTDTQYF.

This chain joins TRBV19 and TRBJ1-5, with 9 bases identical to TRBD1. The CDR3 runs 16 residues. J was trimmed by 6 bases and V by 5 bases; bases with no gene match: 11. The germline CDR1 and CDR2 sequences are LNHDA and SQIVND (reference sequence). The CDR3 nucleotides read TGTGCCAGTAGTTTCTCCGGGACAGGGATTACTCAGCCCCAGCATTTT. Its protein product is CASSFSGTGITQPQHF.

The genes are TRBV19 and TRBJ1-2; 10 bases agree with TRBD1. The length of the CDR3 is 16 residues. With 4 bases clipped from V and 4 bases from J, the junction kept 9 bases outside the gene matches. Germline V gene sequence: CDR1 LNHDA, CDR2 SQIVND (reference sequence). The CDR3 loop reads CASSTRQGAEIYGYTF. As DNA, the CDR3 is TGTGCCAGTAGTACGAGACAGGGGGCAGAAATCTATGGCTACACCTTC.

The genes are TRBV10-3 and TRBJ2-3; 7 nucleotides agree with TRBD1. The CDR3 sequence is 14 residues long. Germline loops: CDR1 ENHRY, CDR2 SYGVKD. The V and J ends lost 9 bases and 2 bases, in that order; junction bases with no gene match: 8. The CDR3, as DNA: TGTGCCATAAAGACAGGGATTCTCACAGATACGCAGTATTTT. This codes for CAIKTGILTDTQYF.

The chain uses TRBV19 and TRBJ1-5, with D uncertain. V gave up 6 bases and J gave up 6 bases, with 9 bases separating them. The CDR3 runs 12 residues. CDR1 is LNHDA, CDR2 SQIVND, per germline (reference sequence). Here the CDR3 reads CASSDSFQPQHF. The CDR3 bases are TGTGCCAGTAGCGACTCCTTTCAGCCCCAGCATTTT.

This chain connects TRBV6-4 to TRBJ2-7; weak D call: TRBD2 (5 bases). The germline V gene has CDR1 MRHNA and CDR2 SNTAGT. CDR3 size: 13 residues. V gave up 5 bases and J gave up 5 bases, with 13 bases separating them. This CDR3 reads CASSLGSAHEQYF. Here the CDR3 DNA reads TGTGCCAGCAGTTTGGGGAGTGCCCACGAGCAGTACTTC.